This T cell receptor beta chain was sequenced during a study of cytomegalovirus exposure and HLA in healthy donors. Both 60 Vbeta primers and 13 Jbeta primers went into the PCR. Clones were sequenced by immunoSEQ multiplex PCR, and TCRdb holds only the in-frame ones, with some missing. The sample consists of some 100,000 clones, approximately 70% of them appearing once. Study results and caveats: Rarity marked most TCR sequences, yet some public TCRs occurred in many donors. As a later analysis revealed, the rate of TCR association differed by HLA locus, with DRB1 most and HLA-C fewest. According to the study, roughly 160 TCR beta chains were cytomegalovirus-associated. A further, later analysis showed that HLA-associated TCR beta chains (compared with equally common others) were more clonally expanded.

Only a few counts were recorded for this clone. Its antigen is not identified. The length of the CDR3 is 15 residues. Looked up from germline, CDR1 is LGHNA and CDR2 is YSLEER. Trimming cost V 0 bases and J 0 bases, with 6 bases left between them. The TCR comes from a woman aged 18-29 years in good health and CMV-seropositive. The material sequenced was PBMCs. The chain recombines TRBV4-3 with TRBJ1-5, with unresolved D. DNA of the CDR3: TGCGCCAGCAGCCAAGATCAGGATAGCAATCAGCCCCAGCATTTT. This translates into CASSQDQDSNQPQHF.